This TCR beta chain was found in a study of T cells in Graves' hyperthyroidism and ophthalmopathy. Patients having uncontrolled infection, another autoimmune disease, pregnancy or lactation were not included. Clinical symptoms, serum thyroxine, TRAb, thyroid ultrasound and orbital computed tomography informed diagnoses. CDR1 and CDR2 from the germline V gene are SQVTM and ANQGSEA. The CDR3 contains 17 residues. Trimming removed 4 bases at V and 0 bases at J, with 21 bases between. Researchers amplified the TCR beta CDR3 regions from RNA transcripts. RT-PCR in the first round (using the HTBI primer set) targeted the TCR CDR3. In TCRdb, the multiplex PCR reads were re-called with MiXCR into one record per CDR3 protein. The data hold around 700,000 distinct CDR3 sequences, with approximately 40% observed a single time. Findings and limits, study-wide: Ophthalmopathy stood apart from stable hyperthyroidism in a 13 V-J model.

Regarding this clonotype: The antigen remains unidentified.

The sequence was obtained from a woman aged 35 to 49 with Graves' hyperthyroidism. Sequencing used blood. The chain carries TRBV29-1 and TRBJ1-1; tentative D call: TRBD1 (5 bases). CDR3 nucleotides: TGCAGCGTTGCATTTGTTAGAGGGGACCAAATGAACACTGAAGCTTTCTTT. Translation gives CSVAFVRGDQMNTEAFF.